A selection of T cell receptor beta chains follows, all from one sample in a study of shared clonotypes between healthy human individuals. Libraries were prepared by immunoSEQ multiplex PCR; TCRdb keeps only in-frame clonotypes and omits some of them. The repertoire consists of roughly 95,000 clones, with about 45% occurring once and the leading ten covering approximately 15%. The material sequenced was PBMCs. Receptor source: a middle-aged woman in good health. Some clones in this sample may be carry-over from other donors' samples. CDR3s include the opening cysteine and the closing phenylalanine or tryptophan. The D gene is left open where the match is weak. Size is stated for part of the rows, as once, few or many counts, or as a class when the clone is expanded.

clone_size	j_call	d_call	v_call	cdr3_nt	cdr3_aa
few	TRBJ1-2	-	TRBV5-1	TGCGCCAGCAGCCTAAGCACAGGCTTCTATGGCTACACCTTC	CASSLSTGFYGYTF
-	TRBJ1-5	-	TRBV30	TGTGCCTGGAAAGGAGGCGGTCAGCCCCAGCATTTT	CAWKGGGQPQHF
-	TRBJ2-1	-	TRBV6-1	TGTGCCAGCAGTGGGGGCTACAATGAGCAGTTCTTC	CASSGGYNEQFF
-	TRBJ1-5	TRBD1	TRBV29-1	TGCAGCGTTGATGGGACAGGTCCCCTGCGGCCCCAGCATTTT	CSVDGTGPLRPQHF
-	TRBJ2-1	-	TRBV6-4	TGTGCCAGCAGCCTAACCATTGAGGGCAATGAGCAGTTCTTC	CASSLTIEGNEQFF
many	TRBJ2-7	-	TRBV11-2	TGTGCCAGCAGCCCCGACAGGGGCGGGAGCTCCTACGAGCAGTACTTC	CASSPDRGGSSYEQYF
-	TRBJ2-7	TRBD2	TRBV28	TGTGCCAGCAGGAGCGGGACCGCTGAGCACGAGCAGTACTTC	CASRSGTAEHEQYF
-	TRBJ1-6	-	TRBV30	TGTGCCTGGAGTCTCAACAGGAAGGGTTTTTCACCCCTCCACTTT	CAWSLNRKGFSPLHF
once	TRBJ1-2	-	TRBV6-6	TGTGCCAGCAGCGCCGAGGTCAGGGGAAGTGGCTACACCTTC	CASSAEVRGSGYTF
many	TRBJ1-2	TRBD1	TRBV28	TGTGCCAGCAGCAAAAGGACAGGGGTTGGCTACACCTTC	CASSKRTGVGYTF
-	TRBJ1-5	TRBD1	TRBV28	TGTGCCAGCAGTTCAGGGGGGAGAAGCAATCAGCCCCAGCATTTT	CASSSGGRSNQPQHF
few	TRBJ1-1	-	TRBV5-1	TGCGCCAGCAGCCCCGAACCAACCTTTAGGGGCACTGAAGCTTTCTTT	CASSPEPTFRGTEAFF
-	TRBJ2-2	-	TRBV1	TGCACCAGCAGCCAGAACGCGCGGGAGGGCATCGGGGAGCTGTTTTTT	CTSSQNAREGIGELFF
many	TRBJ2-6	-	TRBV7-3	TGTGCCAGCAGCCCCACCAGCTCTGGGGCCAACGTCCTGACTTTC	CASSPTSSGANVLTF
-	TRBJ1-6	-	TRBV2	TGTGCCAGCAGTGACGGGGGCGGTATCTCACCCCTCCACTTT	CASSDGGGISPLHF
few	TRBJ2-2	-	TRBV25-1	TGTGCCAGCAGTGACCCGGGGTCGGGCACCGGGGAGCTGTTTTTT	CASSDPGSGTGELFF
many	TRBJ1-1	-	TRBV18	TGTGCCAGCTCATTATACATGTGGACTGAAGCTTTCTTT	CASSLYMWTEAFF
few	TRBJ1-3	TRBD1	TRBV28	TGTGCCAGCAGTTTAGGCAGGGGGCCTTTCGGAAACACCATATATTTT	CASSLGRGPFGNTIYF
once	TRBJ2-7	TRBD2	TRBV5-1	TGCGCCAGCAGCTTGAGGACCGGACTAGCGGGAGGGTCCTTCTACTACGAGCAGTACTTC	CASSLRTGLAGGSFYYEQYF
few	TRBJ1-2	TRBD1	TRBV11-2	TGTGCCAGCAGCAGACGTGGGACAGTTGACTATGGCTACACCTTC	CASSRRGTVDYGYTF
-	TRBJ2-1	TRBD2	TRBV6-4	TGTGCCAGCAGCGGACTAGCGGGAGGGAATGAGCAGTTCTTC	CASSGLAGGNEQFF
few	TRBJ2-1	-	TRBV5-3	TGTGCCAGAAGCAAGCAGTTCTTC	CARSKQFF
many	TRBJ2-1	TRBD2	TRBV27	TGTGCCAGCAGTTTGGGAGACTTCGCGGGAGAAGCCTACAATGAGCAGTTCTTC	CASSLGDFAGEAYNEQFF
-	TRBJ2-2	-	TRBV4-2	TGTGCCAGCAGCCAAGGCAGAAGTGGCGGGGAGCTGTTTTTT	CASSQGRSGGELFF
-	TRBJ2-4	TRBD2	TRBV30	TGTGCCCTCGAACTAGCGGGAGTCGCCAAAAACATTCAGTACTTC	CALELAGVAKNIQYF
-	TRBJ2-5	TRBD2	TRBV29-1	TGCAGCGTTGAAGATCGGGCGGGAGGGCCTGAGACCCAGTACTTC	CSVEDRAGGPETQYF
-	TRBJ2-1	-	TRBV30	TGTGCCTGGAGTGTGTCCTTCGAAAGTGAGCAGTTCTTC	CAWSVSFESEQFF
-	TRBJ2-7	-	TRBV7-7	TGTGCCAGCAGCCCGGGAGTAGGCCCACGCGAGCAGTACTTC	CASSPGVGPREQYF
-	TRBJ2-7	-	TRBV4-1	TGCGCCAGCAGCCAAGAAACGGGAGCCTACGAGCAGTACTTC	CASSQETGAYEQYF
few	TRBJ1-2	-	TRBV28	TGTGCCAGCAGTGGGGACACAGGGACTTCTGGCTACACCTTC	CASSGDTGTSGYTF
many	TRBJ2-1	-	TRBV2	TGTGCCAGCAGTGTTTGGCAGGGATCGAATGAGCAGTTCTTC	CASSVWQGSNEQFF
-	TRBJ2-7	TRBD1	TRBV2	TGTGCCAGCAGTGACCGGGACAGGGGTTACGAGCAGTACTTC	CASSDRDRGYEQYF
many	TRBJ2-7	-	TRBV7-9	TGTGCCAGCAGCTTAAAGCCCTACGAGCAGTACTTC	CASSLKPYEQYF
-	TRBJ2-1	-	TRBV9	TGTGCCAGCAGCGTAGGTCTGACTCACAATGAGCAGTTCTTC	CASSVGLTHNEQFF
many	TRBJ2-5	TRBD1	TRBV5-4	TGTGCCAGCAGCTCAATGCAACAGGGGGTTCAAGAGACCCAGTACTTC	CASSSMQQGVQETQYF